This T cell receptor beta chain came from a study of cytomegalovirus exposure and HLA in healthy donors. Study-wide findings and caveats: The tendency of first-cohort TCR clusters to co-occur in the 120 validation repertoires was identified by a subsequent analysis. The classifier reportedly diagnosed cytomegalovirus status with high specificity and sensitivity. It was confirmed in vitro that a few of the CMV-associated chains were specific for CMV antigens.

There are 16 residues in the CDR3. Per germline, CDR1 SGHAT and CDR2 FQNNGV. Trimming shortened V by 6 bases and J by 4 bases, and 19 bases separated the two germline ends. On this clone itself: Its antigen is currently unknown.

Profiled with immunoSEQ multiplex PCR; TCRdb holds only in-frame clones, not every one. The sample comprises roughly 130,000 clones, 88% of which are singletons, and 1.4% to 1.5% rests with the top ten. An approximately 130-subject validation cohort, separate from the approximately 670-subject first cohort, supplied the donors. This clonotype was sampled from a man aged 25 to 40 in good health and CMV-seronegative. The V call is TRBV11-2, the J call TRBJ2-1; a possible D gene is TRBD2 (6 bases). The specimen sequenced was PBMCs. The CDR3 spells CASSSTRASEYNEQFF. The CDR3 DNA reads as TGTGCCAGCAGTTCCACTAGGGCTAGCGAATACAATGAGCAGTTCTTC.